This TCR beta chain is drawn from a study of cytomegalovirus exposure and HLA in healthy donors. Germline CDR1 reads MNHEY; CDR2 reads SVGAGI. This CDR3 has 15 residues. J lost 4 bases, V lost 4 bases, and 7 bases had no gene match. With 60 Vbeta and 13 Jbeta primers, the PCR was carried out. Sequenced by immunoSEQ multiplex PCR; TCRdb stores in-frame clones only, minus some. This sample's table has some 150,000 clones. Sequencing was done on a sample of PBMCs. The sequence was obtained from a man aged 40-50 years in good health and CMV-seronegative. The rearrangement joins TRBV6-5 to TRBJ1-3; 7 bases map to TRBD1. The CDR3 DNA sequence: TGTGCCAGCAGTTTCCTACAGGGGTCGGGAAACACCATATATTTT. This codes for CASSFLQGSGNTIYF.